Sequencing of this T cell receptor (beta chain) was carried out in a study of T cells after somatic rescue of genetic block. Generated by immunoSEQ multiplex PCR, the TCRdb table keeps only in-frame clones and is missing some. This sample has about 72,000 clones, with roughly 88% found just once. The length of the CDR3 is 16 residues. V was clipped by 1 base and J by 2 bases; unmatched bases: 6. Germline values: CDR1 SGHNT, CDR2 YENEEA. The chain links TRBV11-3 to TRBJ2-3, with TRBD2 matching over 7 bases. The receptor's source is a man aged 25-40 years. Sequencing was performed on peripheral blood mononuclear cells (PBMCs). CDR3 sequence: CASSLVGGTTTDTQYF. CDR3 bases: TGTGCCAGCAGCTTAGTGGGCGGGACTACCACAGATACGCAGTATTTT.